Below are 7 T cell receptor beta chains sequenced from a single sample in a study of blood T cell repertoires in COVID-19. Clones were read by immunoSEQ multiplex PCR, and TCRdb kept only the in-frame ones, dropping some. Counted here are roughly 250,000 clones, 90% occurring once; the ten biggest clones make up around 3.5%. The sequencing input was peripheral blood. The receptor source for this set is a woman between 35 and 50 years old with acute or convalescent COVID-19.

The chain links TRBV19 to TRBJ2-2; D is uncertain. This CDR3 is 12 amino acids long. Germline V gene data show CDR1 as LNHDA and CDR2 as SQIVND (reference sequence). V lost 3 bases and J lost 6, with 5 bases in between. In nucleotides, the CDR3 is TGTGCCAGTAGTATTCTCGCCGGGGAGCTGTTTTTT. Amino acids: CASSILAGELFF. Based on the CDR3 plus reference TRBV19 and TRBJ2-2, the full variable domain is DGGITQSPKYLFRKEGQNVTLSCEQNLNHDAMYWYRQDPGQGLRLIYYSQIVNDFQKGDIAEGYSVSREKKESFPLTVTSAQKNPTAFYLCASSILAGELFFGEGSRLTVL.

The table lists this clone with a count of one. The rearrangement uses TRBV9 and TRBJ1-2, with 8 positions matching TRBD1. The CDR3 is made up of 15 amino acids. CDR1 and CDR2 from the germline V gene are SGDLS and YYNGEE. The trim removed 2 bases at V and 5 bases at J, leaving 8 bases unmatched. CDR3 in amino acids: CASSVISDRGYGYTF. The DNA of the CDR3 is TGTGCCAGCAGCGTTATCAGCGACAGGGGTTATGGCTACACCTTC.

The chain's CDR3 is CASSQLRAGEVDTQYF. CDR3 nucleotide sequence: TGTGCCAGCAGCCAGTTGCGAGCGGGGGAAGTAGATACGCAGTATTTT. The genes are TRBV3-1 (or the pseudogene TRBV3-2) and TRBJ2-3; the match to TRBD2 covers 8 bases. The CDR3 consists of 16 residues. The V gene's germline CDR1 is LGHDT and CDR2 YNNKEL (reference sequence). Germline trimming cut 3 bases from V and 5 bases from J; bases unmatched to any gene: 10.

The count of this clone is one. The genes are TRBV2 and TRBJ1-1, with D unresolved. The germline CDR1 and CDR2 sequences are SNHLY and FYNNEI. The ends were cut back, 5 bases at V and 11 bases at J, with 12 bases in the middle. The CDR3 spans 11 residues. The CDR3 nucleotides are TGTGCCAGCAGTCAGCAGGTAGAGGCTTTCTTT. It yields the protein CASSQQVEAFF.

This clone appeared a single time. The V call is TRBV3-1 (or the pseudogene TRBV3-2), the J call TRBJ1-1; 7 nucleotides line up with TRBD1. Per germline, CDR1 LGHDT and CDR2 YNNKEL (reference sequence). Unmatched junction bases numbered 3, after V lost 7 bases and J lost 7 bases. The CDR3 consists of 11 residues. CDR3 sequence reads: CASNRGYEAFF. The DNA of the CDR3 is TGTGCCAGCAACAGGGGTTATGAAGCTTTCTTT.

The chain has TRBV19 and TRBJ1-6; 10 positions agree with TRBD1. Germline V lookup: CDR1 LNHDA, CDR2 SQIVND (reference sequence). This CDR3 is built from 14 residues. V shed 9 bases and J 10 bases; nucleotides not matched to a gene: 9. CDR3 protein: CASSAGQGKSPLHF. In DNA form, the CDR3 reads TGTGCCAGCTCTGCGGGACAGGGGAAATCACCCCTCCACTTT.

The chain uses TRBV30 and TRBJ1-1, with 8 bases matching TRBD1. Germline V lookup: CDR1 GTSNPN, CDR2 SVGIG (reference sequence). The CDR3 is 17 amino acids. The V and J ends lost 8 bases and 6 bases, in that order; junction bases with no gene match: 23. The CDR3 coding sequence is TGTGCCGGGACCTTGTCGGACAGGGTAACTCTCAGTGCTGAAGCTTTCTTT. Translation gives CAGTLSDRVTLSAEAFF.